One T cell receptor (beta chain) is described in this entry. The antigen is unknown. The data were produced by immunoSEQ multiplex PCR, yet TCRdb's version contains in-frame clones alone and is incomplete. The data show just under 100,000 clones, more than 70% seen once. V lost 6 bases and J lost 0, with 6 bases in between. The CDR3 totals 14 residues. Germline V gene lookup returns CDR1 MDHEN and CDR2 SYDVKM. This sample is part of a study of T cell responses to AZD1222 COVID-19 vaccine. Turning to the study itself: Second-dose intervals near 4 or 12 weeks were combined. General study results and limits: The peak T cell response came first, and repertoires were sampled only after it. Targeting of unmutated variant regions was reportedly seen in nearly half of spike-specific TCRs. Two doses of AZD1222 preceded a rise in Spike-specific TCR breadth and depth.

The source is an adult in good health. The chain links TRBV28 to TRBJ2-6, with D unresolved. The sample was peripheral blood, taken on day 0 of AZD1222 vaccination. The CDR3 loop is CASSRNSGANVLTF. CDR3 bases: TGTGCCAGCAGCAGGAACTCTGGGGCCAACGTCCTGACTTTC.